This T cell receptor beta chain derives from a study of T cell responses to AZD1222 COVID-19 vaccine. TCRdb's copy holds only in-frame clones and misses some; the assay was immunoSEQ multiplex PCR. The sample shows 200,000 to 250,000 clones, around 94% of them seen only once. The CDR3 length is 15 residues. Germline V gene data show CDR1 as KGHSH and CDR2 as LQKENI. Trimming cost V 6 bases and J 5 bases, with 16 bases left between them. Source: peripheral blood, taken 28 days after the second dose of the MenACWY control vaccine. This receptor was taken from an adult who received the MenACWY meningococcal vaccine as a control. The gene calls are TRBV18 and TRBJ2-2; D is possibly TRBD2 (5 bases). The CDR3: CASSAAGRSTGELFF. CDR3 coding DNA: TGTGCCAGCTCGGCCGCGGGCAGATCTACCGGGGAGCTGTTTTTT.